This T cell receptor (beta chain) emerged from a study of blood T cell repertoires in COVID-19. Study at large: Acute-phase and convalescent COVID-19 samples originated in the United States, Italy and Spain. In each case, the material was cDNA or gDNA derived from T cells, B-cell-depleted T cells, or PBMCs.

Profiling relied on immunoSEQ multiplex PCR, and the TCRdb table lists in-frame clones only, not all of them. This sample has roughly 140,000 clones, with roughly 84% found just once. The germline V gene has CDR1 MNHNY and CDR2 SVGAGI (reference sequence). CDR3 length: 13 amino acids. V dropped 6 bases and J dropped 2 bases, with 7 bases sitting between them. This clone was counted once. Input material: peripheral blood. The chain links TRBV6-6 to TRBJ2-2; no reliable D call. The clonotype comes from a woman aged 50 to 65 with acute or convalescent COVID-19. CDR3 loop: CASRPSNTGELFF. The CDR3 region has the DNA TGTGCCAGCAGGCCGAGTAACACCGGGGAGCTGTTTTTT.